This passage covers 13 T cell receptor beta chains from one sample sequenced in a study of naive and memory T cell subsets. An equimolar mix of two oligonucleotides served as the beta constant-region primer for TRBC1 and TRBC2. Via MiXCR, TCRdb re-called the UMI-ligation and nested PCR reads, giving one row per CDR3 protein. The sample includes some 28,000 distinct CDR3 sequences, around a tenth seen only once; the top ten take approximately 15%. Material: effector memory CD4+ T cells from blood. The subset here: effector memory, CD45RA- CD27-. These receptors all stem from a human donor in good health.

This clonotype was picked up many times. This chain joins TRBV11-1 and TRBJ2-7; no clear D gene. The CDR3 runs 15 residues. Trimming shortened V by 1 base and J by 0 bases, and 10 bases separated the two germline ends. In germline, CDR1 is SGHAT, CDR2 FQDESV (reference sequence). CDR3 DNA: TGTGCCAGCAGCTTAGAACGAGGACCCTCCTACGAGCAGTACTTC. Translating it yields CASSLERGPSYEQYF.

This clonotype was picked up many times. The chain links TRBV7-2 to TRBJ1-3; D unresolved. Germline V gene sequence: CDR1 SGHTA, CDR2 FQGNSA. The CDR3 is 15 amino acids. The V gene lost 5 bases and the J gene lost 0 bases, with 11 bases spanning the gap. The CDR3 region is CASSRSSSSGNTIYF. DNA for the CDR3: TGTGCCAGCAGCCGAAGTTCCAGCTCTGGAAACACCATATATTTT.

This clonotype was seen at least ten times. The chain joins TRBV7-8 to TRBJ2-1; D gene unclear. V was trimmed by 5 bases and J by 4 bases, leaving 9 bases between them. This CDR3 has 13 amino acids. From germline, CDR1 is SGHVS and CDR2 FQNEAQ. In DNA, the CDR3 is TGTGCCAGCAGCCCACCGAAGTACAATGAGCAGTTCTTC. Translating gives CASSPPKYNEQFF.

This clonotype was counted only a few times. This chain links TRBV20-1 with TRBJ1-2; D is perhaps TRBD1 (6 bases). Germline V gives CDR1 DFQATT, CDR2 SNEGSKA (reference sequence). This CDR3 has 15 residues. The V end was cut by 3 bases, the J end by 8 bases, with 22 bases between. Here the CDR3 reads CSARVRLGGQGGYTF. Here the CDR3 DNA reads TGCAGTGCTAGGGTCCGCTTGGGGGGGCAGGGCGGCTACACCTTC.

The chain links TRBV5-4 to TRBJ2-1, with 10 bases fitting TRBD1. V lost 4 bases and J lost 5; bases outside the gene matches: 6. CDR1 and CDR2 from the germline V gene are SGHNT and YYREEE (reference sequence). The CDR3 loop spans 15 amino acids. Written as DNA, the CDR3 is TGTGCCAGCAGCCAAAGACAGGGGGCGCACAATGAGCAGTTCTTC. This encodes CASSQRQGAHNEQFF.

The genes are TRBV6-6 and TRBJ1-3, with 10 positions matching TRBD1. Losses at the gene ends were 5 bases for V and 4 bases for J; bases not matched to a gene: 17. The germline gives CDR1 MNHNY, CDR2 SVGAGI (reference sequence). This CDR3 is 19 amino acids long. CDR3 nucleotide sequence: TGTGCCAGCAGTCGATACCGGGACAGGGGAAGCGCAGCCGGAAACACCATATATTTT. As protein: CASSRYRDRGSAAGNTIYF.

This clonotype was counted ten times or more. This chain connects TRBV3-1 to TRBJ2-7, with TRBD2 identical over 9 bases. CDR1 and CDR2 from the germline V gene are LGHDT and YNNKEL (reference sequence). The CDR3 is 15 amino acids. V shed 3 bases, J shed 2 bases, and the junction held 5 bases outside the gene matches. CDR3 amino acids: CASSQGRLAAYEQYF. The CDR3 DNA is TGTGCCAGCAGCCAGGGGCGACTAGCGGCCTACGAGCAGTACTTC.

About this clonotype itself: A read error may be the cause here, since a much bigger clone is one base away. This chain links TRBV12-3 or TRBV12-4 with TRBJ2-1, with D perhaps matching TRBD1 or TRBD2 (5 bases each). Trimming removed 5 bases at V and 7 bases at J, with 9 bases between. The CDR3 loop spans 12 amino acids. CDR3 coding DNA: TGTGCCAGCAGTCGGGGCTTGAATGAGCAGTTCTTC. It specifies CASSRGLNEQFF.

Many counts were recorded for this clonotype. This chain's CDR3 is CATSARRGQGARNTQYF. CDR3 nucleotides: TGTGCCACCAGCGCCCGGAGGGGGCAGGGGGCGCGAAATACGCAGTATTTT. The genes are TRBV15 and TRBJ2-3, with 8 nucleotides matching TRBD1. The length of the CDR3 is 17 residues. Germline V CDR1 and CDR2: LNHNV, YYDKDF (reference sequence). V shed 5 bases and J 7 bases; nucleotides not matched to a gene: 17.

This clonotype was observed many times. V usage is TRBV20-1 and J usage is TRBJ2-1; D gene unclear. Looked up from germline, CDR1 is DFQATT and CDR2 is SNEGSKA (reference sequence). CDR3 size: 12 residues. The CDR3 here is CSWGSSYNEQFF. The DNA for the CDR3 is TGCAGCTGGGGAAGCTCCTACAATGAGCAGTTCTTC.

There are a few counts of this clonotype. V usage is TRBV5-4 and J usage is TRBJ2-3, with 10 bases matching TRBD2. This CDR3 has 15 residues. J gave up 7 bases and V 3 bases, and 8 bases lay outside the gene matches. CDR1 and CDR2 (germline): SGHNT, YYREEE (reference sequence). CDR3 nucleotide sequence: TGTGCCAGCAGCTACGGACTAGCGGAGGGGTATACGCAGTATTTT. Residues: CASSYGLAEGYTQYF.

V gene TRBV12-3 or TRBV12-4 combines with J gene TRBJ2-3; D might be TRBD1 (6 bases). CDR3 length equals 13 residues. The V end was cut by 6 bases, the J end by 4 bases, with 11 bases between. The CDR3 sequence is CASSVDRPDTQYF. For the CDR3, the DNA is TGTGCCAGCAGCGTCGACAGGCCAGATACGCAGTATTTT.

This clonotype was counted ten times or more. The rearrangement links TRBV2 to TRBJ1-5, with D unresolved. Germline CDR1 and CDR2: SNHLY and FYNNEI. Trimming took 4 bases from V and 6 from J, leaving 13 bases between them. The CDR3 runs 14 residues. CDR3: CASSVGTKGQPQHF. The CDR3 nucleotides are TGTGCCAGCAGTGTAGGCACTAAGGGTCAGCCCCAGCATTTT.